The clone carrying this T cell receptor beta chain was recorded only once. This specimen comes from a study of blood T cell repertoires in COVID-19. In the study overall: The United States, Italy and Spain were the sources of the acute and convalescent COVID-19 samples. T cells, B-cell-depleted T cells, or PBMCs supplied cDNA or gDNA.

The length of the CDR3 is 15 residues. Trimming left V 1 base short and J 7 bases short, with 16 bases between. The germline gives CDR1 SGHVS, CDR2 FQNEAQ. TCRdb's copy holds only in-frame clones and misses some; the assay was immunoSEQ multiplex PCR. The sample holds around 64,000 clones, roughly 91% seen once. This receptor was identified in a woman aged 18-29 years with acute or convalescent COVID-19. The chain combines TRBV7-8 with TRBJ1-2; weak D call: TRBD1 (5 bases). The source material was peripheral blood. The CDR3 nucleotides read TGTGCCAGCAGCTTAGGTAGTGGGGGTAGCGGTGGCTACACCTTC. It specifies CASSLGSGGSGGYTF.